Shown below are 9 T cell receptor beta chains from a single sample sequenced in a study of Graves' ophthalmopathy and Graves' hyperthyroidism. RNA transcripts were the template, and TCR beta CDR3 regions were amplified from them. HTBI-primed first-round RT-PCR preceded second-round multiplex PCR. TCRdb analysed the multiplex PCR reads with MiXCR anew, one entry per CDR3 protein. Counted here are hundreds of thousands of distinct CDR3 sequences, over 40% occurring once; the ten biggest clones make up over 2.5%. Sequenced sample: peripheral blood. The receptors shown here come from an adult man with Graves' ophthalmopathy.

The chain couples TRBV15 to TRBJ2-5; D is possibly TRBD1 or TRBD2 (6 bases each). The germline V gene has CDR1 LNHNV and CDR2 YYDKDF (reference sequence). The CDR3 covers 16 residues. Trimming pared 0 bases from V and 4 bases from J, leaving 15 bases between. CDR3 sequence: CATSRDRRGRLETQYF. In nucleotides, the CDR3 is TGTGCCACCAGCAGAGATCGACGGGGGCGCTTAGAGACCCAGTACTTC.

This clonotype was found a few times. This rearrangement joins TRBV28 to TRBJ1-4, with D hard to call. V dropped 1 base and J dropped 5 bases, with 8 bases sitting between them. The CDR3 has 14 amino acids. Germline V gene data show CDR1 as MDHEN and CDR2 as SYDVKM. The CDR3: CASSLLIRNEKLFF. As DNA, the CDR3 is TGTGCCAGCAGTTTATTGATTCGAAATGAAAAACTGTTTTTT.

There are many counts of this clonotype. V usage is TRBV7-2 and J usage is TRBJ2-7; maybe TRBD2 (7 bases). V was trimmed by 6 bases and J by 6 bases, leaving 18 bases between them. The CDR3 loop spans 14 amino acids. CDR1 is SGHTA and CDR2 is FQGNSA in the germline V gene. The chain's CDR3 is CASRGGGSEGEQYF. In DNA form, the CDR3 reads TGTGCCAGCAGGGGGGGCGGGAGTGAGGGCGAGCAGTACTTC.

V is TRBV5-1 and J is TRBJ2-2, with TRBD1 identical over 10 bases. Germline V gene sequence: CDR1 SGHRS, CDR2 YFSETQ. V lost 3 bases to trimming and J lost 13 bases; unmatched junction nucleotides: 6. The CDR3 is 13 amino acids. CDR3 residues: CASSSHRDRGLFF. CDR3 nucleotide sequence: TGCGCCAGCAGCTCTCACCGGGACAGGGGGCTGTTTTTT.

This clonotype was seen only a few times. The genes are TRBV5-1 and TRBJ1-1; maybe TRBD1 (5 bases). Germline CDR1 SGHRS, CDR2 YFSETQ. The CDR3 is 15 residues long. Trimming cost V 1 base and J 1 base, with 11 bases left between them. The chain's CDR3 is CASSLRLQGNTEAFF. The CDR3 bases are TGCGCCAGCAGCTTGCGACTCCAGGGGAACACTGAAGCTTTCTTT.

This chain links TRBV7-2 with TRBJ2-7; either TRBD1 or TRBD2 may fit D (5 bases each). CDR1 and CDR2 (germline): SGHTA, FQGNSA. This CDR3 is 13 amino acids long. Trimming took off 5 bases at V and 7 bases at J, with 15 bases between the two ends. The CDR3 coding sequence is TGTGCCAGCAGCGTCCAGGGACGTGGGGAGCAGTACTTC. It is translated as CASSVQGRGEQYF.

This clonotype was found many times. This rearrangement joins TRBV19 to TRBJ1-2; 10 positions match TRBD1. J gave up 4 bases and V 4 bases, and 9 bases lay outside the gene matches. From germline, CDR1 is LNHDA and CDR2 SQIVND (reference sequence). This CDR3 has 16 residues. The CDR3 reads CASSNPGTGVAYGYTF. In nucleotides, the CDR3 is TGTGCCAGTAGTAACCCAGGGACAGGGGTTGCCTATGGCTACACCTTC.

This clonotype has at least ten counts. For the CDR3, the DNA is TGTGCCAGCAGCGTAGGGTTTTTAGTGGATGAAAAACTGTTTTTT. Translation gives CASSVGFLVDEKLFF. V usage is TRBV9 and J usage is TRBJ1-4; D uncertain. V was cut by 0 bases and J by 6 bases, with 12 bases left in between. Germline loops: CDR1 SGDLS, CDR2 YYNGEE. The CDR3 covers 15 residues.

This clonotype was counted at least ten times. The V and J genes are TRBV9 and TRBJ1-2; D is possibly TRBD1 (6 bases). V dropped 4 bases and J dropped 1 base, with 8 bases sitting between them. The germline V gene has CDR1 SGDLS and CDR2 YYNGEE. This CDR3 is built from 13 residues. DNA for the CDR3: TGTGCCAGCAGCAAACAGGGTAACTATGGCTACACCTTC. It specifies CASSKQGNYGYTF.